This TCR beta chain stems from a study of CD8+CD57+ T cells in acquired aplastic anemia listed by TCRdb under 2018. The study in broad terms: On average, sorted CD4+ and CD8+ cells yielded 3.2 ug of extracted DNA, with a range of 0.2 to 27.4 ug. A CD8+CD57+ expansion meant a frequency higher than the mean frequency seen in healthy subjects. The paper as a whole reports these results and caveats: CD8+ Simpson's diversity did not differ significantly between patients and healthy controls (P=0.060). Some 30 CD8+ CDR3 sequences were shared between patients and controls but appeared highly expressed in patients and within their immunodominant clones.

Flow cytometry had shown CD8+CD57+ cell expansion in the patients selected for sequencing. All patients had severe acquired aplastic anemia diagnosed by International Study of Aplastic Anemia and Agranulocytosis and Camitta criteria. Patients had received no therapy at the time of blood sampling. The study deep-sequenced TCR repertoires of sorted CD4+ and CD8+ blood T cells from severe aplastic anemia patients and healthy subjects. Patients were enrolled in the USA under clinicaltrials.gov protocols 00001620, 01623167, 00001397, 00071045, 00081523 and 00961064. Ficoll-Paque density gradient centrifugation was used to isolate peripheral blood mononuclear cells. CD4+ and CD8+ T cells were sorted by FACS or magnetic beads before DNA extraction. The sample holds many counts of this clonotype. Its antigen specificity is not known. The input lacks base qualities; no much larger clone sits a single base away.

Trimming removed 5 bases from V and 1 base from J, leaving 12 bases between the germline ends. For CDR1 and CDR2, the germline V gene lists SNHLY and FYNNEI. Taken from cysteine to phenylalanine, the CDR3 has 15 residues. Of the read, only the CDR3 DNA is kept; its 45 bases are in frame from base 1. Profiling of TCR beta VDJ combinations and CDR3 sequences used genomic DNA as the template. An Illumina HiSeq 2000 was used for TCR repertoire sequencing. The original pipeline was this. TRBV/TRBJ rearrangement plots, CDR3 size and DJ length profiles, and Simpson's diversity index were used to assess repertoires. Whichever DNA sequence was most abundant in the deep sequencing data was defined as the immunodominant clone. CDR3 amino acid sequences were screened for sharing across subjects and compared with published repertoires and the VDJdb database. TCRdb trimmed the raw reads at Q25, called clones with MiXCR and kept productive beta chains. Records with the same CDR3 protein are collapsed into one entry carrying the most frequent genes and DNA. The V and J calls here are based on TCRdb, not the publication. In all, the sample holds about 290,000 distinct CDR3 sequences, and 50% to 65% of those were seen once. The ten biggest clones cover under 1.5% of the sample.

Sequencing input: sorted CD4+, CD8+, or CD8+CD57+ T cells (not recorded which) from PBMCs. This chain joins TRBV2 to TRBJ1-3, with no confidently assigned D gene. This clonotype was sampled from a human donor with aplastic anemia. The CDR3 region reads CASSPVRGSGNTIYF. The DNA sequence reads TGTGCCAGCAGTCCGGTGCGGGGTTCTGGAAACACCATATATTTT. With all but the CDR3 taken from the reference TRBV2 and TRBJ1-3 genes, the full variable domain is: EPEVTQTPSHQVTQMGQEVILRCVPISNHLYFYWYRQILGQKVEFLVSFYNNEISEKSEIFDDQFSVERPDGSNFTLKIRSTKLEDSAMYFCASSPVRGSGNTIYFGEGSWLTVV.